Listed below are T cell receptor beta chains from one sample, sequenced in a study of metastatic and nonmetastatic thyroid tumors. MiXCR reprocessed the PCR reads for TCRdb. In the table there are around 19,000 clones, approximately 34% of which are singletons. Sequences were obtained from tumor tissue. These receptors all stem from a female donor with papillary thyroid cancer or a benign thyroid nodule (not recorded which). Some clones in this sample may be carry-over from other donors' samples. Each CDR3 is given with its conserved first and last residue. Each record gives: D gene, clone size, V gene, J gene, CDR3 DNA, CDR3 protein. The D gene is left open where the match is weak. A row's size may be missing; if present it is once, few, many or a size class.

TRBD2,NA,TRBV5-1,TRBJ2-1,TGCGCCAGCAGCGCCGCACTAGCGGGGGCCTACAATGAGCAGTTCTTC,CASSAALAGAYNEQFF
NA,NA,TRBV3-1,TRBJ2-7,TGTGCCAGCAGCCAAGGGGGCGAGCAGTACTTC,CASSQGGEQYF
NA,NA,TRBV6-2/TRBV6-3,TRBJ2-7,TGTGCCAGCAGGGGCTGGAGCGTTGGCTACGAGCAGTACTTC,CASRGWSVGYEQYF
TRBD2,NA,TRBV20-1,TRBJ2-7,TGCAGTGCTAGGATACTGGGCCAGGCGGGAGGGATATCCTACGAGCAGTACTTC,CSARILGQAGGISYEQYF
TRBD2,few,TRBV15,TRBJ2-7,TGTGCCACCAGCAGAGACAGGACTAGCGCTCACGAGCAGTACTTC,CATSRDRTSAHEQYF
NA,NA,TRBV5-1,TRBJ2-1,TGCGCCAGCAGCTTGGGACGAGGCGATGAGCAGTTCTTC,CASSLGRGDEQFF
NA,NA,TRBV7-9,TRBJ1-6,TGTGCCAGCAGCTACGACAAGGTAGATTCACCCCTCCACTTT,CASSYDKVDSPLHF
NA,few,TRBV15,TRBJ1-4,TGTGCCACCAGCAGAGATATGGGAAAACTGTTTTTT,CATSRDMGKLFF
NA,NA,TRBV12-3/TRBV12-4,TRBJ1-6,TGTGCCAGCAGTTTAATGGGGATCGGACCCCTCCACTTT,CASSLMGIGPLHF
TRBD2,once,TRBV7-2,TRBJ2-3,TGTGCCAGCAGCTTAGGCGCTGCGGGAGGCACCACAGATACGCAGTATTTT,CASSLGAAGGTTDTQYF
NA,NA,TRBV20-1,TRBJ2-7,TGCAGTGCTAGACTCGCCTCCTACGAGCAGTACTTC,CSARLASYEQYF
NA,NA,TRBV11-2,TRBJ1-1,TGTGCCAGCAGCTTCAATCAGGCGAACACTGAAGCTTTCTTT,CASSFNQANTEAFF
TRBD1,few,TRBV24-1,TRBJ2-7,TGTGCCACCAGTGATATAGGGACAGGCCACTACGAGCAGTACTTC,CATSDIGTGHYEQYF
NA,NA,TRBV30,TRBJ1-4,TGTGCCTGGAGTCTCGACCGAGAAAAACTGTTTTTT,CAWSLDREKLFF
TRBD1,NA,TRBV24-1,TRBJ1-1,TGTGCCACCCAGACAGGGGAGAACACTGAAGCTTTCTTT,CATQTGENTEAFF
TRBD2,once,TRBV7-3,TRBJ2-7,TGTGCCAGCAGCACCCCGGGACTAGCCTACGAGCAGTACTTC,CASSTPGLAYEQYF